The T cell receptor (beta chain) described here comes from a study of spatial heterogeneity in lung cancer. In the study overall: The study observed each unique TCR and UMI combination more than ten times on average in raw reads.

Germline V gives CDR1 KGHDR, CDR2 SFDVKD. V shed 4 bases, J shed 2 bases, and the junction held 6 bases outside the gene matches. The CDR3 covers 16 residues. From the 5' RACE reads, TCRdb called clonotypes with MiXCR, one entry per CDR3 protein. The data show tens of thousands of distinct CDR3 sequences, about 7.2% seen once. As for time point: sample taken at primary tumor resection. The input material, whole RNA from tumor, nontumor lung or frozen PBMC, was sequenced unsorted. This clonotype was counted ten times or more. The sample in question was PBMCs, obtained at surgery. The clonotype originates from a male donor with early-stage non-small cell lung cancer. This chain links TRBV24-1 with TRBJ2-1, with 8 bases identical to TRBD2. CDR3 nucleotide sequence: TGTGCCACCAGTGAATTAAGCGGGGGAACCTACAATGAGCAGTTCTTC. Translated: CATSELSGGTYNEQFF.